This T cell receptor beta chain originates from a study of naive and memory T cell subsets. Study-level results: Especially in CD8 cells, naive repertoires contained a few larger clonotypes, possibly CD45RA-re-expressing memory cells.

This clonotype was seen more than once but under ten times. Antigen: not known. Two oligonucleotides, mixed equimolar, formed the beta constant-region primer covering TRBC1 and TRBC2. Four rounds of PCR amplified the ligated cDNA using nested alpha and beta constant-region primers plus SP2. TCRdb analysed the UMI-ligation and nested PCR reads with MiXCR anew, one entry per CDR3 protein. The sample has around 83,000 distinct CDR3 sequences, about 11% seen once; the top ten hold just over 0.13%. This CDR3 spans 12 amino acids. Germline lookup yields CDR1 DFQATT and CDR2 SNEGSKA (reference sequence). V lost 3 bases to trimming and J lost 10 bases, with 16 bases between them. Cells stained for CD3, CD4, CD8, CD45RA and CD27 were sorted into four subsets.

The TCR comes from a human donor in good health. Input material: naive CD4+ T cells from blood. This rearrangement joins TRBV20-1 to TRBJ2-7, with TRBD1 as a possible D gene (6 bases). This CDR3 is CSARTPDRNQYF. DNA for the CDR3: TGCAGTGCTAGGACCCCCGACAGGAACCAGTACTTC.